This T cell receptor beta chain was sequenced during a study of blood T cells in healthy people across ages. Germline CDR1 is LGHNA and CDR2 is YNFKEQ. CDR3 size: 16 residues. V was pared by 0 bases and J by 3 bases, with 7 bases of the junction left unmatched. The second PCR ran roughly 6 to 12 cycles with a sample-barcoded 5' primer and J-beta primers. TCRdb redid the calling of the 5' RACE reads with MiXCR, one entry per CDR3 protein. The sample contains over 1,500,000 distinct CDR3 sequences, around half of which appear only once. This clonotype was observed a handful of times. This rearrangement joins TRBV4-2 to TRBJ2-7; 8 nucleotides agree with TRBD1. The specimen was blood. This TCR derives from a woman between 40 and 55 years old in good health. CDR3 nucleotide sequence: TGTGCCAGCAGCCAAGACGACAGGGGAGGTAACTACGAGCAGTACTTC. It is translated as CASSQDDRGGNYEQYF.